This TCR beta chain was documented in a study of T-cell reconstitution after alpha-beta-depleted transplantation in children. Unique molecular identifiers tagged the TCRbeta library. TCRdb re-called the PCR reads through MiXCR, storing one row per CDR3 protein. The top ten hold roughly 40% of the sample, which has fewer than 450,000 distinct CDR3 sequences, roughly 16% seen once. This clonotype has a count of ten or more. Germline-derived CDR1 and CDR2 are SGHRS and YFSETQ. This CDR3 comprises 16 residues. The junction had 10 bases not matched to a gene; V was cut back by 4 bases and J by 3 bases. Specimen: PBMCs, mostly from graft donor cells, collected 360 days after TCRalphabeta/CD19-depleted stem cell transplant. The chain couples TRBV5-1 to TRBJ2-1; the match to TRBD1 covers 7 bases. The origin of this receptor is a male patient between 2 and 9 years old who had a stem cell transplant for acute lymphoblastic leukemia, so the T cells may come from the graft donor. This chain's CDR3 is CASSLNRGGLYNEQFF. The CDR3, as DNA: TGCGCCAGCAGCCTGAACAGGGGCGGCCTCTACAATGAGCAGTTCTTC.